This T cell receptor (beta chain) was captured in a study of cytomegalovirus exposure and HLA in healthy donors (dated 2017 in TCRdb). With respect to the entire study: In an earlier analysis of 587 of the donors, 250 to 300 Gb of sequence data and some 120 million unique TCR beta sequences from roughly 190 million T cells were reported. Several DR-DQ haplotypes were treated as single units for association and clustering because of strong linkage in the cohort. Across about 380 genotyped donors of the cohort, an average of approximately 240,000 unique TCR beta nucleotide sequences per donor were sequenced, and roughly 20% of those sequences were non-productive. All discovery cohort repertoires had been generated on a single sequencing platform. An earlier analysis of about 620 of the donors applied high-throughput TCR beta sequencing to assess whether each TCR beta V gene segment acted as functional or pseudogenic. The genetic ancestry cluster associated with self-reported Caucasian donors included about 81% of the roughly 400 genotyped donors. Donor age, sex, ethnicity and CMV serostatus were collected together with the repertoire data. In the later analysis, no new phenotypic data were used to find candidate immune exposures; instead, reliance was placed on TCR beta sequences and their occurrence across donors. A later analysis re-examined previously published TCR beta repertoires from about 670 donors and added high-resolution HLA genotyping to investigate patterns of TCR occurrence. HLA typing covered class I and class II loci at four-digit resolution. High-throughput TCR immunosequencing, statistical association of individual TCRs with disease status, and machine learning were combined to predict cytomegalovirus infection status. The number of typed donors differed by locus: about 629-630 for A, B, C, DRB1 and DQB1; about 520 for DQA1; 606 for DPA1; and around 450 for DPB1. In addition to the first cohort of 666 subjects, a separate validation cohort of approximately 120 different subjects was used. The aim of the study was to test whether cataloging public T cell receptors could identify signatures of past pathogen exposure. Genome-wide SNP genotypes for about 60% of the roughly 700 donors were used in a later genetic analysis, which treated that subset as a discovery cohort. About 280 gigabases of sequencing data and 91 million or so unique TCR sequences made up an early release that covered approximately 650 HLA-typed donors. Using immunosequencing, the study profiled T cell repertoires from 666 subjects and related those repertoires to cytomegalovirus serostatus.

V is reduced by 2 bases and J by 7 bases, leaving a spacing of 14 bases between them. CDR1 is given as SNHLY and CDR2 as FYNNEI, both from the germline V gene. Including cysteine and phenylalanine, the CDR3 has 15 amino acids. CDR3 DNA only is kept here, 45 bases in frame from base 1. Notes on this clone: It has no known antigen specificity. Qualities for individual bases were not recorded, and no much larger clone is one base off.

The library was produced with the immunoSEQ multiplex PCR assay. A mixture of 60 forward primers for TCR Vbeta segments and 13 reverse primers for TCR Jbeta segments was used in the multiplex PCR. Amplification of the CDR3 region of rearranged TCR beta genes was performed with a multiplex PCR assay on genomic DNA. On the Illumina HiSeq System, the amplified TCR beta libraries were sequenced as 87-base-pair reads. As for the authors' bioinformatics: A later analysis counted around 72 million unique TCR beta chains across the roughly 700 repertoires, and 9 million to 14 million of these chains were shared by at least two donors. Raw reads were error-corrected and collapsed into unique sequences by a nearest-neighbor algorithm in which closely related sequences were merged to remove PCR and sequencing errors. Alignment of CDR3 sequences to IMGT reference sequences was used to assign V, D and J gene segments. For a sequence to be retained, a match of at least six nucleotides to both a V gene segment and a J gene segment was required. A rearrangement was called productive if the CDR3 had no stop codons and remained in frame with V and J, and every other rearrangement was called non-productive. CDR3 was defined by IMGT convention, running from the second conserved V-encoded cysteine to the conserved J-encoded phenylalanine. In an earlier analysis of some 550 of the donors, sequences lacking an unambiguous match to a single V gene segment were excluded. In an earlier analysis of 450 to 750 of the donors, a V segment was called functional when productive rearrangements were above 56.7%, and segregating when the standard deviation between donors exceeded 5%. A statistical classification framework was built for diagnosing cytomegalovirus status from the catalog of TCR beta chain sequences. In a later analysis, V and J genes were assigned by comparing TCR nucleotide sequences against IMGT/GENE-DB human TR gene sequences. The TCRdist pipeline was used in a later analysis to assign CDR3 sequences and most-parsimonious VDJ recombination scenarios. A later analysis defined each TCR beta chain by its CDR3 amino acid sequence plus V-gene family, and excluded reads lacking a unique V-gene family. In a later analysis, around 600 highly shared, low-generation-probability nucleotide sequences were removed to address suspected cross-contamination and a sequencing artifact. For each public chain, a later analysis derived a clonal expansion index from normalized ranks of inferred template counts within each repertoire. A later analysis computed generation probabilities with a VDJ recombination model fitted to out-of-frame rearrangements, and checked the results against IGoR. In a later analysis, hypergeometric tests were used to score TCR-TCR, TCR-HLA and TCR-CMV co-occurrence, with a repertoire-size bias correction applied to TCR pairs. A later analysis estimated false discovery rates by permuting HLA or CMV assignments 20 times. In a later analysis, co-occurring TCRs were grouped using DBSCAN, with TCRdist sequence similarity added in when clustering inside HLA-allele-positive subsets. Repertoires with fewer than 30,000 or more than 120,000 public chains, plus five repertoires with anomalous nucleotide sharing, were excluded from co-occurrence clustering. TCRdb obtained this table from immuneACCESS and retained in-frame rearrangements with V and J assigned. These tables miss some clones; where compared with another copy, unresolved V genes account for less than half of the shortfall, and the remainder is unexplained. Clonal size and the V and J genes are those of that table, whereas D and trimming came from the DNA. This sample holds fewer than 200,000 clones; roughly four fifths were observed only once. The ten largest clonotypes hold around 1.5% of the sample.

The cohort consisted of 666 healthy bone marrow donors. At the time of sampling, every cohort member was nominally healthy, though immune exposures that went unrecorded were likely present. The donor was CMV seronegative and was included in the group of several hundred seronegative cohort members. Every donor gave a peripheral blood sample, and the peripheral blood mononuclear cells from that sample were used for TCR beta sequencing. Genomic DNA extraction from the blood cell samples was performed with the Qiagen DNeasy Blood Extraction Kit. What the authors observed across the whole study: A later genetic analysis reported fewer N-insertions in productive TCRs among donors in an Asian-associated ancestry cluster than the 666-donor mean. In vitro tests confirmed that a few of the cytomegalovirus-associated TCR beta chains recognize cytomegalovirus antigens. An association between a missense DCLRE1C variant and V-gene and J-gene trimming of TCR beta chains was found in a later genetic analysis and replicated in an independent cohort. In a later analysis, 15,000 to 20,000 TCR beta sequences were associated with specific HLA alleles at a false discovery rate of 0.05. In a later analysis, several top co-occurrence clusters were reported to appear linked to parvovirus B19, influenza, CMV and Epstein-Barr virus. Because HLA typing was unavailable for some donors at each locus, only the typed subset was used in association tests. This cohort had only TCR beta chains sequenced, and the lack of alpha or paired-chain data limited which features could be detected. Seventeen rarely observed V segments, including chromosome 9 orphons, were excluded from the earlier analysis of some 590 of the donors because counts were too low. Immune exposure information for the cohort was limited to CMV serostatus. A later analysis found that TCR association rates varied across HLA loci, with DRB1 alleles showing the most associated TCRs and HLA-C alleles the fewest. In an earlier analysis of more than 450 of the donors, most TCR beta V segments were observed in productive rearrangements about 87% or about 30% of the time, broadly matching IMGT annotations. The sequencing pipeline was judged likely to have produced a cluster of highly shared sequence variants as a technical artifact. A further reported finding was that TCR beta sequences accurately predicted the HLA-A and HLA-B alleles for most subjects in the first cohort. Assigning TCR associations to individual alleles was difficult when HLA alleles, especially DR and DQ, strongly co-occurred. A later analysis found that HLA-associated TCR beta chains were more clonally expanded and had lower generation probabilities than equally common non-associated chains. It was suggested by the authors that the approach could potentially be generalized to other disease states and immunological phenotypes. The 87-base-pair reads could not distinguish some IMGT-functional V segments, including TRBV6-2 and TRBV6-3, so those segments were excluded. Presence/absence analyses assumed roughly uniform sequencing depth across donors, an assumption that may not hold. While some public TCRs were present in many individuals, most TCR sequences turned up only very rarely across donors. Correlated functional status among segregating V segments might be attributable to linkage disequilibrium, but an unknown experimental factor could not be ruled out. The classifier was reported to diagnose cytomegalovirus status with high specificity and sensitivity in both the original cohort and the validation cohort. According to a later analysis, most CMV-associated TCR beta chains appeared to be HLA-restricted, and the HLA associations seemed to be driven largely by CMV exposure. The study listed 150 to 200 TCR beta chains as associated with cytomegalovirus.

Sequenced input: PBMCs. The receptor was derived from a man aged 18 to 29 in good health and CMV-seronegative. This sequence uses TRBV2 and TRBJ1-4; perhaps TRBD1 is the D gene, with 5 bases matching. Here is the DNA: TGTGCCAGCAGTGAACTCGGGGGGAGGGGTGAAAAACTGTTTTTT. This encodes CASSELGGRGEKLFF.